This T cell receptor (beta chain) emerged from a study of long-term antiretroviral therapy in people with HIV. General study results and limits: Blood dates from about 2003 to 2017, possibly under older ART regimens. Upon ART, diversity increased but remained lower than transplant donor controls.

A v3.0 immunoSEQ assay was performed at survey level. Libraries were prepared by immunoSEQ multiplex PCR; TCRdb keeps only in-frame clonotypes and omits some of them. The sample records around 26,000 clones, about 80% being singletons. On this clone itself: Antigen: not known.

V was shortened by 4 bases and J by 0 bases, with 19 bases between the two germline ends. CDR3 length equals 17 residues. Germline V gene lookup returns CDR1 SGHRS and CDR2 YFSETQ. V and J are TRBV5-1 and TRBJ1-1; D perhaps matches TRBD1 (5 bases). The sample consisted of unsorted PBMCs, taken 1.1 years before starting antiretroviral therapy. The receptor was isolated from a woman aged 40 to 50 with HIV. CDR3 amino acids: CASSQDGGTVLNTEAFF. CDR3 sequence (DNA): TGCGCCAGCAGCCAGGACGGAGGGACGGTCTTGAACACTGAAGCTTTCTTT.